Following are 27 T cell receptor beta chains from one sample sequenced in a study of early T cells in non-severe SARS-CoV-2 infection (dated by TCRdb to the early 2020s). Receptors were amplified or captured by 5' RACE. Sequencing was performed on a NextSeq 500. TCRdb reran the public reads through fastp at Q25 and MiXCR, keeping productive beta chains. One record per CDR3 amino acid sequence lists the most common genes and DNA. In this sample the table shows some 57,000 distinct CDR3 sequences, about 12% of which occur a single time. Of the sample, roughly 5% is held by the ten largest clones. The specimen sequenced was whole blood. Receptors were obtained from an adult who was a healthcare worker with PCR-confirmed SARS-CoV-2 infection or an uninfected control (not recorded which).

The CDR3, as DNA: TGTGCCAGCAGCCAAGCCAGCGGGAGAACCTACAATGAGCAGTTCTTC. Translated, it gives CASSQASGRTYNEQFF. V is TRBV3-1 and J is TRBJ2-1; 8 bases fit TRBD2. Germline lookup yields CDR1 LGHDT and CDR2 YNNKEL (reference sequence). The junction had 4 bases not matched to a gene; V was cut back by 1 base and J by 2 bases. This CDR3 spans 16 amino acids.

This clonotype was seen a handful of times. The genes are TRBV20-1 and TRBJ1-1; 7 bases match TRBD1. Per germline, CDR1 DFQATT and CDR2 SNEGSKA (reference sequence). Unmatched junction bases numbered 4, after V lost 1 base and J lost 5 bases. The CDR3 runs to 13 residues. The CDR3 DNA is TGCAGTGCTAGAGGACAGGGTGAAACTGAAGCTTTCTTT. It yields the protein CSARGQGETEAFF.

The rearrangement uses TRBV12-3 or TRBV12-4 and TRBJ2-7, with a weak D call TRBD1 (5 bases). This CDR3 is 15 amino acids long. The ends were cut back, 1 base at V and 3 bases at J, with 13 bases in the middle. The CDR3 spells CASSLEFRVGYEQYF. CDR3 DNA sequence: TGTGCCAGCAGTTTAGAGTTCAGGGTGGGCTACGAGCAGTACTTC.

The rearrangement uses TRBV9 and TRBJ2-2; TRBD2 aligns across 8 bases. CDR1 and CDR2 from the germline V gene are SGDLS and YYNGEE. The CDR3 has 16 amino acids. The ends lost 0 bases at V and 6 bases at J; junction bases unmatched: 7. CDR3 sequence (DNA): TGTGCCAGCAGCGTAGACCGAGCGGGAGTGGCCGGGGAGCTGTTTTTT. This translates into CASSVDRAGVAGELFF.

The gene calls are TRBV5-1 and TRBJ1-2; a weak D match, TRBD1 (5 bases). Germline lookup yields CDR1 SGHRS and CDR2 YFSETQ. The CDR3 is 13 amino acids. Trimming took off 4 bases at V and 7 bases at J, with 14 bases between the two ends. The CDR3 coding sequence is TGCGCCAGCAGCCCCGACAGCTGGGGTGGCTACACCTTC. Translated: CASSPDSWGGYTF.

The chain recombines TRBV6-1 with TRBJ1-6; 8 bases match TRBD1. The CDR3 consists of 14 residues. Germline CDR1 reads MNHNS; CDR2 reads SASEGT. Germline trimming cut 4 bases from V and 6 bases from J; bases unmatched to any gene: 2. CDR3 bases: TGTGCCAGCAGTGTCGGACAGGGTAATTCACCCCTCCACTTT. This sequence encodes CASSVGQGNSPLHF.

The chain has TRBV18 and TRBJ2-1, with 10 bases fitting TRBD2. The length of the CDR3 is 16 residues. In germline, CDR1 is KGHSH, CDR2 LQKENI. V was clipped by 3 bases and J by 7 bases; unmatched bases: 9. The CDR3 bases are TGTGCCAGCTCACCCTTAGCGGGAGGAGGTTATAATGAGCAGTTCTTC. Its translation: CASSPLAGGGYNEQFF.

The gene calls are TRBV9 and TRBJ2-7; D might be TRBD1 (5 bases). The CDR3 spans 14 residues. Deletions cut 4 bases from V and 2 bases from J, with 13 bases between. Germline values: CDR1 SGDLS, CDR2 YYNGEE. The CDR3 protein is CASSPRQLPYEQYF. Written as DNA, the CDR3 is TGTGCCAGCAGCCCTCGACAGTTACCCTACGAGCAGTACTTC.

This clonotype was counted ten times or more. The rearrangement uses TRBV7-6 and TRBJ2-3; 11 nucleotides line up with TRBD1. This CDR3 region has 16 residues. Germline V CDR1 and CDR2: SGHVS, FNYEAQ. The V segment lost 5 bases and the J segment 6 bases; nucleotides outside the gene matches: 10. CDR3: CASSNLHRDRGDTQYF. The DNA for the CDR3 is TGTGCCAGCAGCAATCTACACCGGGACAGGGGGGATACGCAGTATTTT. The full variable domain, rest sourced from reference TRBV7-6 and TRBJ2-3, is GAGVSQSPRYKVTKRGQDVALRCDPISGHVSLYWYRQALGQGPEFLTYFNYEAQQDKSGLPNDRFSAERPEGSISTLTIQRTEQRDSAMYRCASSNLHRDRGDTQYFGPGTRLTVL.

This chain links TRBV11-2 with TRBJ2-7, with 11 bases lining up with TRBD2. The CDR3 totals 15 residues. The germline CDR1 and CDR2 sequences are SGHAT and FQNNGV. The V segment lost 4 bases and the J segment 2 bases; nucleotides outside the gene matches: 4. The CDR3 here is CASSSGLAEPYEQYF. The DNA for the CDR3 is TGTGCCAGCAGCTCGGGACTAGCGGAACCCTACGAGCAGTACTTC.

The chain joins TRBV11-2 to TRBJ1-6, with D uncertain. This CDR3 spans 13 amino acids. CDR1 is SGHAT and CDR2 is FQNNGV in the germline V gene. V was clipped by 2 bases and J by 10 bases, with 9 bases between them. CDR3 coding DNA: TGTGCCAGCAGCTTAAACACGGGATCACCCCTCCACTTT. The encoded protein is CASSLNTGSPLHF.

Worth noting for this clonotype: This sequence may be a read error, since a much larger clone differs from it by one base. The chain employs TRBV28 and TRBJ2-7; D is uncertain. The length of the CDR3 is 12 residues. The germline V gene has CDR1 MDHEN and CDR2 SYDVKM. CDR3 nucleotides: TGTGCCAGCTCCGAGACCTCCTACGAGGAGTACTTC. Protein product: CASSETSYEEYF.

The V and J genes are TRBV6-5 and TRBJ2-4, with D unclear. V was clipped by 5 bases and J by 0 bases, with 17 bases between them. Germline loops: CDR1 MNHEY, CDR2 SVGAGI. The CDR3 runs 17 residues. In nucleotides, the CDR3 is TGTGCCAGCAGTCCTTTCAGTACAGCTTTAGCCAAAAACATTCAGTACTTC. This translates into CASSPFSTALAKNIQYF.

This chain uses TRBV3-1 with TRBJ1-1; 9 nucleotides match TRBD1. The CDR3 sequence is 16 residues long. Germline trimming cut 9 bases from V and 6 bases from J; bases unmatched to any gene: 17. The V gene's germline CDR1 is LGHDT and CDR2 YNNKEL (reference sequence). The CDR3 spells CASKPGQGMYSSEAFF. CDR3 nucleotides: TGTGCCAGTAAGCCGGGACAGGGCATGTATAGCTCTGAAGCTTTCTTT.

V gene TRBV11-3 combines with J gene TRBJ1-2, with 8 bases aligning to TRBD1. The CDR3 sequence is 17 residues long. Per the germline V gene, CDR1 is SGHNT and CDR2 is YENEEA. Trimming at V came to 5 bases and at J to 3 bases, leaving 14 bases not matched to a gene. This chain's CDR3 is CASSLTSQGARDYGYTF. The CDR3 bases are TGTGCCAGCAGCCTAACAAGCCAGGGGGCGCGAGACTATGGCTACACCTTC.

This clonotype was detected a few times. V and J are TRBV6-1 and TRBJ2-3; tentatively, D is TRBD2 (5 bases). Germline V CDR1 and CDR2: MNHNS, SASEGT. Trimming stripped 7 bases from V and 6 bases from J, with 17 bases between. The CDR3 covers 14 residues. In nucleotides, the CDR3 is TGTGCCAGCAAAGCAGCGGTCGCAACGGATACGCAGTATTTT. It codes for CASKAAVATDTQYF.

This clonotype came up many times. The chain recombines TRBV4-1 with TRBJ1-4; D unclear. Trimming removed 4 bases at V and 8 bases at J, with 11 bases between. CDR3 length equals 13 residues. Germline V gives CDR1 MGHRA, CDR2 YSYEKL. CDR3 nucleotides: TGCGCCAGCAGCCCCAGCTTGGACGAAAAACTGTTTTTT. Its translation is CASSPSLDEKLFF.

This clonotype was seen repeatedly, ten times or more. The chain employs TRBV6-6 and TRBJ2-1; 8 nucleotides match TRBD1. This CDR3 contains 15 residues. The V segment lost 6 bases and the J segment 6 bases; nucleotides outside the gene matches: 10. Germline lookup yields CDR1 MNHNY and CDR2 SVGAGI (reference sequence). The CDR3 nucleotides read TGTGCCAGCAGAACCGGGACAGGAGGTCTCAATGAGCAGTTCTTC. Amino acid sequence: CASRTGTGGLNEQFF.

This clonotype was found a few times. CDR3 DNA sequence: TGTGCCAGCAGTACAGGGTCTTATTTGAACACTGAAGCTTTCTTT. It yields the protein CASSTGSYLNTEAFF. The chain carries TRBV12-3 or TRBV12-4 and TRBJ1-1, with TRBD1 as a possible D gene (6 bases). The CDR3 covers 15 residues. The V end was cut by 5 bases, the J end by 0 bases, with 13 bases between.

This clonotype was counted at least ten times. The genes are TRBV12-5 and TRBJ2-7; D may be TRBD1 or TRBD2 (5 bases each). The CDR3 is made up of 14 amino acids. CDR1 is LGHNT and CDR2 is FRNRAP in the germline V gene. V shed 6 bases and J shed 5 bases, with 17 bases lying between them. The DNA of the CDR3 is TGTGCTAGTGGACCCGGGACGGCTCGCGACGAGCAGTACTTC. It codes for CASGPGTARDEQYF.

This chain links TRBV11-2 with TRBJ2-2; D unclear. CDR1 and CDR2 from the germline V gene are SGHAT and FQNNGV. The CDR3 totals 13 residues. V dropped 4 bases and J dropped 4 bases, with 7 bases sitting between them. CDR3 region: CASSSGVTGELFF. In DNA form, the CDR3 reads TGTGCCAGCAGCTCGGGCGTCACCGGGGAGCTGTTTTTT.

This clonotype was recorded at least ten times. V and J are TRBV7-8 and TRBJ2-1; 11 positions agree with TRBD2. V shed 4 bases, J shed 0 bases, and the junction held 11 bases outside the gene matches. Germline CDR1 reads SGHVS; CDR2 reads FQNEAQ. The CDR3 is 19 residues long. CDR3 in amino acids: CASSSELAGERSSYNEQFF. The CDR3 bases are TGTGCCAGCAGCTCCGAACTAGCGGGGGAACGGAGCTCCTACAATGAGCAGTTCTTC.

The genes are TRBV6-2 or TRBV6-3 and TRBJ2-1, with a possible D match to TRBD1 (5 bases). Germline V lookup: CDR1 MNHEY, CDR2 SVGEGT. Trimming removed 0 bases at V and 8 bases at J, with 11 bases between. CDR3 length: 14 amino acids. The CDR3 protein is CASSYSHLGHEQFF. The CDR3 coding sequence is TGTGCCAGCAGTTACTCCCACCTGGGGCATGAGCAGTTCTTC.

This clonotype was seen ten or more times. The chain combines TRBV12-3 or TRBV12-4 with TRBJ1-5; possible D gene TRBD1, 5 bases. Trimming took off 4 bases at V and 6 bases at J, with 10 bases between the two ends. The CDR3 sequence is 13 residues long. The CDR3 protein is CASSWDPGQPQHF. In DNA form, the CDR3 reads TGTGCCAGCAGTTGGGACCCGGGTCAGCCCCAGCATTTT.

The CDR3 spells CASSLVLGIAYTF. CDR3 sequence (DNA): TGTGCCAGCAGCTTAGTGTTGGGAATTGCCTACACCTTC. J is TRBJ1-2 and V is TRBV11-1, with D unresolved. The CDR3 has 13 residues. V was pared by 1 base and J by 10 bases, with 13 bases between. CDR1 and CDR2 from the germline V gene are SGHAT and FQDESV (reference sequence).

Only a few counts were recorded for this clonotype. The V call is TRBV18, the J call TRBJ1-1, with a tentative D call TRBD1 (5 bases). Germline CDR1 and CDR2: KGHSH and LQKENI. The germline V and J ends were trimmed by 3 bases and 9 bases, with 14 bases remaining between them. The CDR3 has 13 amino acids. The DNA for the CDR3 is TGTGCCAGCTCACCGGAGGACATACCCAAAGCTTTCTTT. It yields the protein CASSPEDIPKAFF.

This clonotype came up many times. CDR3 nucleotides: TGTGCCAGCAGCTTAGTTCCGGCAGGGGTAACTGAAGCTTTCTTT. It translates to CASSLVPAGVTEAFF. The rearrangement joins TRBV7-2 to TRBJ1-1; D might be TRBD1 (6 bases). CDR1 and CDR2 (germline): SGHTA, FQGNSA. This CDR3 is 15 amino acids long. Trimming stripped 1 base from V and 5 bases from J, with 14 bases between.